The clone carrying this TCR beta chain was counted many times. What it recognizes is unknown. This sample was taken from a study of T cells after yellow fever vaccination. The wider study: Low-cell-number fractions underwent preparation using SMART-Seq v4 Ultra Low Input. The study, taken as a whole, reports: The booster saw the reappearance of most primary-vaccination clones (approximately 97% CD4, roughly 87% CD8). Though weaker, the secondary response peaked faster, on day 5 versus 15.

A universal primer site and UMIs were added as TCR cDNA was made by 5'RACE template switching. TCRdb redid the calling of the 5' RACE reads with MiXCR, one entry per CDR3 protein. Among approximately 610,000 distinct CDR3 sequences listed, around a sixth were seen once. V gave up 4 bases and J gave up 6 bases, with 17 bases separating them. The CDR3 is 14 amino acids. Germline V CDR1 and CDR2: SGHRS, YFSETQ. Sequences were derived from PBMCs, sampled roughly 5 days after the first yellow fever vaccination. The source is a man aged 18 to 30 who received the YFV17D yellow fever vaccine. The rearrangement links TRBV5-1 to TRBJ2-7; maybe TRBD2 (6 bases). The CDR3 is CASSDGGGAPEQYF. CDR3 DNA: TGCGCCAGCAGCGACGGTGGAGGGGCCCCCGAGCAGTACTTC.